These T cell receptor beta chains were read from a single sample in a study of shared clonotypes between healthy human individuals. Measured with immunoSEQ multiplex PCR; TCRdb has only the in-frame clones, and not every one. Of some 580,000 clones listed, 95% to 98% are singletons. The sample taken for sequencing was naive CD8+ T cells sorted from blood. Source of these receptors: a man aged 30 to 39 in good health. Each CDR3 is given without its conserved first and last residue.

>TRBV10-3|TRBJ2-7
ASTHPGSVDEQY
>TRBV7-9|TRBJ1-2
ASSPNSQKGYT
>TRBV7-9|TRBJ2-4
ASSPAAGGEAKNIQY
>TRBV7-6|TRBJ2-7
ASSFRLAGYEQY
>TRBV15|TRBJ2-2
ATSRDRGAVKTGELF
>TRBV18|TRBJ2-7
ASSSLAVRFYEQY
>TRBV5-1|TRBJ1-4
ASSLVRTGVTNEKLF
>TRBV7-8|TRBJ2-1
ASTTESLVSYNEQF
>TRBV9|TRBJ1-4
ASSVGTGNEKLF
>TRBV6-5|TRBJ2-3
ASSYPSRADTQY
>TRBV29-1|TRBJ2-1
SALEGGGEYNEQF
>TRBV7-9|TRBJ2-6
ASSLPIEGEWVVANVLT
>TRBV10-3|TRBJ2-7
AISEETSSYQQY
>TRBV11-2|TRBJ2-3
ASSWELAGTDTQY
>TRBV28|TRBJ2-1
ASMVPFDEQF
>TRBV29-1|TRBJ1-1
SVDQTGEAF
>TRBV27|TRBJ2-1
ASSSLTSGSFNEQF
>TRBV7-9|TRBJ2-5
ASTVFLGSPAKETQY
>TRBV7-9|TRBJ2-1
ASQSPSPSGRNYNEQF
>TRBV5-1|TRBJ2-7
ASSLLSSYEQY